This T cell receptor beta chain was retrieved from a study of cytomegalovirus exposure and HLA in healthy donors. About the study: A later analysis reported the 95 to 150 validation repertoires used the same platform as the approximately 660 first-cohort repertoires.

The protocol was immunoSEQ multiplex PCR, while the TCRdb copy is restricted to in-frame clones and leaves out a portion. Of 80,000 to 100,000 clones listed, roughly 84% were seen once; the top ten hold over 6%. This clone was seen a single time. Its antigen is as yet unknown. Study-wide findings and caveats: Specific recognition of CMV antigens was confirmed in vitro for a few chains (all CMV-associated). In the 95 to 150 validation repertoires, a later analysis found that first-cohort TCR clusters tended to co-occur. The study put 150 to 200 TCR beta chains on its list as cytomegalovirus-associated.

The source material was PBMCs. This clonotype was sampled from a man aged 18 to 29 in good health and CMV-seropositive.

CDR3 sequence: CASSLKRDTYEQYF. The CDR3 DNA reads as TGTGCCAGCAGCTTGAAGCGGGACACCTACGAGCAGTACTTC. The gene calls are TRBV7-6 and TRBJ2-7; D may be TRBD2 (7 bases). The V gene's germline CDR1 is SGHVS and CDR2 FNYEAQ. The CDR3 extends over 14 amino acids. V lost 3 bases, J lost 2 bases, and 11 bases lay in between.